This section outlines one T cell receptor (beta chain) sequence together with its context. V lost 4 bases to trimming and J lost 1 base, with 7 bases between them. Germline values: CDR1 DFQATT, CDR2 SNEGSKA (reference sequence). This CDR3 has 12 amino acids. TCRdb redid the calling of the PCR reads with MiXCR, one entry per CDR3 protein. This table holds about 39,000 distinct CDR3 sequences, around 39% found once. This specimen belongs to a study of vaccination and CD4 T cells after COVID-19. Study summary: Convalescent donors totaled six males and four females, including two who were Hispanic. Post-COVID draws followed diagnosis by a median around 95 days (range 35 to 161). Sample collection from a few convalescent patients took place at day 14 and days 161 to 241 post-vaccination.

Time point in this sample: late sampling 161 to 241 days after vaccination in three convalescent patients. The receptor's source is a human donor who had recovered from COVID-19. V gene TRBV20-1 combines with J gene TRBJ2-5; D ambiguous. The source material was CD4+ T cells from blood, sampled about 7 months after SARS-CoV-2 vaccination. The CDR3 loop is CSAKTIQETQYF. The CDR3 DNA sequence: TGCAGTGCTAAAACCATCCAAGAGACCCAGTACTTC.